Listed below are T cell receptor beta chains from one sample, sequenced in a study of blood T cell repertoires in COVID-19. Measured with immunoSEQ multiplex PCR; TCRdb has only the in-frame clones, and not every one. The sample lists approximately 220,000 clones, more than 75% occurring once. Sequencing was carried out using peripheral blood. These receptors were obtained from a man in his fifties or sixties with acute or convalescent COVID-19. The CDR3 runs from the conserved cysteine through the conserved F or W. A D gene is named only where the DNA matches it firmly. Size values are once, few and many counts, or a class for expanded clones, and some rows have none.

CDR3	DNA	V	J	D	size
CASTQSPGTGNYEQYF	TGTGCCAGCACCCAATCACCCGGGACAGGGAACTACGAGCAGTACTTC	TRBV5-5	TRBJ2-7	TRBD1	once
CASRDPYGRTLHF	TGTGCCAGCAGGGACCCCTATGGACGGACTCTGCACTTC	TRBV2	TRBJ2-5	.	.
CASRTGTGSYNEQFF	TGTGCCAGCAGGACCGGGACAGGGTCCTACAATGAGCAGTTCTTC	TRBV2	TRBJ2-1	TRBD1	.
CASSFGGDRVRNEQFF	TGCGCCAGCAGCTTCGGAGGGGACAGGGTAAGAAATGAGCAGTTCTTC	TRBV5-1	TRBJ2-1	TRBD1	.
CASSPGGTGGLLFF	TGTGCCAGCAGCCCTGGAGGGACAGGGGGCCTACTGTTTTTT	TRBV5-8	TRBJ1-4	TRBD1	.
CASSSRGTGVYEQYF	TGTGCCAGCAGCTCGCGGGGGACAGGGGTTTACGAGCAGTACTTC	TRBV11-2	TRBJ2-7	TRBD1	.
CASIRDRANEKLFF	TGTGCCAGCATCAGGGACAGGGCCAATGAAAAACTGTTTTTT	TRBV6-5	TRBJ1-4	TRBD1	once
CASSVEQMNTGELFF	TGTGCCAGCAGCGTAGAACAAATGAACACCGGGGAGCTGTTTTTT	TRBV9	TRBJ2-2	.	.
CAWSVHRGGNEKLFF	TGTGCCTGGAGTGTACATCGTGGCGGGAATGAAAAACTGTTTTTT	TRBV30	TRBJ1-4	.	.
CASSLGFAGNTEAFF	TGCGCCAGCAGCTTGGGGTTCGCAGGGAACACTGAAGCTTTCTTT	TRBV5-1	TRBJ1-1	.	.
CASSTRGTGANVLTF	TGTGCCAGTAGTACCAGGGGTACTGGGGCCAACGTCCTGACTTTC	TRBV19	TRBJ2-6	.	.
CASTPPGAYNQPQHF	TGTGCCAGCACCCCACCGGGTGCCTATAATCAGCCCCAGCATTTT	TRBV6-5	TRBJ1-5	.	.
CASSPKQGSNQPQHF	TGTGCCAGCAGCCCTAAGCAGGGGAGCAATCAGCCCCAGCATTTT	TRBV4-2	TRBJ1-5	.	.
CASSLLANYGYTF	TGTGCCAGCAGTTTATTAGCTAACTATGGCTACACCTTC	TRBV12-3/TRBV12-4	TRBJ1-2	.	.
CASSWDRNNEQFF	TGTGCCAGCAGCTGGGACAGAAACAATGAGCAGTTCTTC	TRBV5-6	TRBJ2-1	TRBD1	.
CATSRDLAGNTEAFF	TGTGCCACCAGCAGAGATTTGGCAGGGAACACTGAAGCTTTCTTT	TRBV15	TRBJ1-1	.	.
CASSRETGAYEQYF	TGTGCCAGCAGTAGGGAGACAGGGGCCTACGAGCAGTACTTC	TRBV6-5	TRBJ2-7	TRBD1	.
CASSWYAQEAQYF	TGTGCCAGCAGTTGGTACGCCCAAGAGGCCCAGTACTTC	TRBV12-3/TRBV12-4	TRBJ2-5	.	once
CASSYSTDYGYTF	TGTGCCAGCAGTTACTCGACAGATTATGGCTACACCTTC	TRBV6-5	TRBJ1-2	.	.
CSVEGGQGTYEQYF	TGCAGCGTTGAAGGTGGACAGGGAACCTACGAGCAGTACTTC	TRBV29-1	TRBJ2-7	TRBD1	.
CASSLSTGGGYTF	TGTGCCAGCAGCTTGAGTACCGGCGGTGGCTACACCTTC	TRBV9	TRBJ1-2	.	.
CASSYGGQGGGYTF	TGTGCCAGCAGTTACGGGGGACAGGGTGGCGGCTACACCTTC	TRBV6-5	TRBJ1-2	TRBD1	.
CASSLQGTNEKLFF	TGCGCCAGCAGTTTACAGGGAACTAATGAAAAACTGTTTTTT	TRBV5-1	TRBJ1-4	.	.
CASSTDSSYNSPLHF	TGTGCCAGTAGTACCGATAGCTCCTATAATTCACCCCTCCACTTT	TRBV19	TRBJ1-6	.	.
CASSLTQGYYSNQPQHF	TGTGCCAGCAGCTTGACCCAAGGATACTATAGCAATCAGCCCCAGCATTTT	TRBV7-6	TRBJ1-5	.	.
CASSLGKTGPNSPLHF	TGTGCCAGCAGCTTAGGGAAGACAGGGCCAAATTCACCCCTCCACTTT	TRBV7-8	TRBJ1-6	TRBD1	once
CASSSGTLLRRLNTEAFF	TGTGCCAGTAGCTCCGGGACACTTTTACGCAGATTGAACACTGAAGCTTTCTTT	TRBV19	TRBJ1-1	.	.
CASSFQPRPERKYEQYF	TGCGCCAGCAGCTTTCAGCCCCGGCCGGAGAGGAAATACGAGCAGTACTTC	TRBV5-1	TRBJ2-7	.	.